What follows are 19 T cell receptor beta chains derived from one specimen sequenced in a study of technical replicates of blood from four donors. Clones were sequenced by immunoSEQ multiplex PCR, and TCRdb holds only the in-frame ones, with some missing. The data hold just over 70,000 clones, with just under 95% observed a single time. Sequences were obtained from T cells isolated from PBMCs. These receptors all come from a human donor in good health.

The rearrangement joins TRBV28 to TRBJ1-2; the D gene is possibly TRBD1 (5 bases). CDR1 MDHEN and CDR2 SYDVKM come from the germline V gene. Trimming took 2 bases from V and 1 from J, leaving 8 bases between them. The CDR3 runs to 14 residues. CDR3 loop: CASSLVRDNYGYTF. The CDR3 bases are TGTGCCAGCAGTTTAGTCAGGGATAACTATGGCTACACCTTC.

The table lists this clone with a count of one. The chain carries TRBV6-1 and TRBJ2-7; 9 positions agree with TRBD1. V was pared by 6 bases and J by 6 bases, with 12 bases of the junction left unmatched. CDR3 length: 15 amino acids. Germline assignment: CDR1 MNHNS and CDR2 SASEGT. CDR3 sequence: CASRLVGTGPSEQYF. The DNA for the CDR3 is TGTGCCAGCAGACTAGTCGGGACAGGGCCCTCCGAGCAGTACTTC.

This chain connects TRBV6-1 to TRBJ1-2; 9 bases map to TRBD1. Trimming at V came to 6 bases and at J to 9 bases, leaving 8 bases not matched to a gene. The germline V gene encodes CDR1 MNHNS and CDR2 SASEGT. This CDR3 is 13 amino acids long. CDR3 amino acids: CASRVEGTGSYTF. The DNA for the CDR3 is TGTGCCAGCAGGGTGGAGGGGACAGGGAGCTACACCTTC.

The genes are TRBV10-3 and TRBJ2-6, with a tentative D call TRBD1 (5 bases). The CDR3 loop spans 18 amino acids. The V gene's germline CDR1 is ENHRY and CDR2 SYGVKD. V gave up 1 base and J gave up 2 bases, with 15 bases separating them. DNA of the CDR3: TGTGCCATCAGTGAGTTTGAGGCCCTCAGGGCTGGGGCCAACGTCCTGACTTTC. This codes for CAISEFEALRAGANVLTF.

V usage is TRBV27 and J usage is TRBJ2-1; D might be TRBD1 (6 bases). Germline V gene data show CDR1 as MNHEY and CDR2 as SMNVEV (reference sequence). This CDR3 is built from 12 residues. V was clipped by 2 bases and J by 9 bases, with 8 bases between them. CDR3: CASSLRGSEQFF. The CDR3 DNA sequence: TGTGCCAGCAGTTTAAGGGGGAGTGAGCAGTTCTTC.

V and J are TRBV27 and TRBJ2-7; TRBD1 aligns across 9 bases. Germline assignment: CDR1 MNHEY and CDR2 SMNVEV (reference sequence). This CDR3 region has 17 residues. Trimming removed 4 bases from V and 5 bases from J; junction bases left unmatched: 15. CDR3 coding DNA: TGTGCCAGCAGTTCACCACCGGGACAGGGCAAAAGGGACGAGCAGTACTTC. Translated, it gives CASSSPPGQGKRDEQYF.

This chain links TRBV30 with TRBJ2-1; D remains unclear. The V and J ends lost 0 bases and 6 bases respectively, with 6 bases between them. The CDR3 is made up of 12 amino acids. Per germline, CDR1 GTSNPN and CDR2 SVGIG (reference sequence). CDR3 bases: TGTGCCTGGAGTGTATTAATCAATGAGCAGTTCTTC. This encodes CAWSVLINEQFF.

The chain has TRBV30 and TRBJ2-5; D ambiguous. This CDR3 is built from 12 residues. The germline gives CDR1 GTSNPN, CDR2 SVGIG (reference sequence). Deletions cut 4 bases from V and 7 bases from J, with 13 bases between. CDR3 nucleotides: TGTGCCTGGAAAACAGAGTTCGGGACCCAGTACTTC. Amino acids: CAWKTEFGTQYF.

V usage is TRBV29-1 and J usage is TRBJ1-3, with D unclear. In germline, CDR1 is SQVTM, CDR2 ANQGSEA. Trimming removed 4 bases from V and 2 bases from J, with 9 bases in between. The CDR3 extends over 13 amino acids. The CDR3: CSVVRVTGNTIYF. The CDR3 DNA is TGCAGCGTTGTCCGGGTAACTGGAAACACCATATATTTT.

This CDR3 reads CASSQQGYEQYF. The CDR3 nucleotides read TGTGCCAGCAGCCAACAGGGGTACGAGCAGTACTTC. V usage is TRBV9 and J usage is TRBJ2-7; 7 nucleotides agree with TRBD1. The CDR3 extends over 12 amino acids. Trimming cost V 4 bases and J 4 bases; bases outside gene matches: 2. CDR1 is SGDLS, CDR2 YYNGEE, per germline. Looking up the rest from reference TRBV9 and TRBJ2-7 gives the full variable domain: DSGVTQTPKHLITATGQRVTLRCSPRSGDLSVYWYQQSLDQGLQFLIQYYNGEERAKGNILERFSAQQFPDLHSELNLSSLELGDSALYFCASSQQGYEQYFGPGTRLTVT.

This rearrangement joins TRBV7-8 to TRBJ1-1, with TRBD1 as a possible D gene (6 bases). CDR1 is SGHVS, CDR2 FQNEAQ, per germline. The CDR3 is 13 amino acids. The V gene lost 7 bases and the J gene lost 2 bases, with 11 bases spanning the gap. CDR3 nucleotide sequence: TGTGCCAGCAATACAGGGCCCAACACTGAAGCTTTCTTT. Translation: CASNTGPNTEAFF.

This rearrangement joins TRBV29-1 to TRBJ1-3; 7 bases match TRBD1. Germline V gives CDR1 SQVTM, CDR2 ANQGSEA. This CDR3 has 14 amino acids. J lost 6 bases, V lost 7 bases, and 12 bases had no gene match. The CDR3 bases are TGCAGCGCTCCGGACAGGTCTCGGGAAAACACCATATATTTT. This gives the protein CSAPDRSRENTIYF.

V and J are TRBV7-9 and TRBJ1-3; 9 nucleotides line up with TRBD1. The CDR3 length is 17 residues. With V trimmed by 6 bases and J by 0 bases, 9 bases remained unmatched. Germline CDR1 SEHNR, CDR2 FQNEAQ (reference sequence). CDR3 sequence: CASSRPGQGLSGNTIYF. In DNA form, the CDR3 reads TGTGCCAGCAGTAGGCCGGGACAGGGACTCTCTGGAAACACCATATATTTT.

V and J are TRBV5-1 and TRBJ2-7, with 12 bases matching TRBD2. With V trimmed by 1 base and J by 4 bases, 3 bases remained unmatched. CDR1 SGHRS and CDR2 YFSETQ come from the germline V gene. The CDR3 length is 15 residues. The CDR3 DNA follows: TGCGCCAGCAGCTTGTCACTAGCGGGAGGTTACGAGCAGTACTTC. The encoded protein is CASSLSLAGGYEQYF.

The chain links TRBV14 to TRBJ1-1; a possible D gene is TRBD1 (5 bases). This CDR3 comprises 13 residues. The V end was cut by 4 bases, the J end by 10 bases, with 16 bases between. The germline V gene encodes CDR1 SGHDN and CDR2 FVKESK. CDR3 in amino acids: CASSPGTARGAFF. The CDR3 nucleotides are TGTGCCAGCAGCCCTGGTACGGCAAGGGGAGCTTTCTTT. The complete variable domain, with remaining parts taken from reference TRBV14 and TRBJ1-1, reads EAGVTQFPSHSVIEKGQTVTLRCDPISGHDNLYWYRRVMGKEIKFLLHFVKESKQDESGMPNNRFLAERTGGTYSTLKVQPAELEDSGVYFCASSPGTARGAFFGQGTRLTVV.

This clone was counted between two and nine times. V and J are TRBV6-5 and TRBJ1-1, with D unresolved. Germline V lookup: CDR1 MNHEY, CDR2 SVGAGI. V lost 0 bases to trimming and J lost 11 bases, with 10 bases between them. The CDR3 totals 12 residues. The CDR3 region is CASSYSSGYAFF. As DNA, the CDR3 is TGTGCCAGCAGTTACTCGAGCGGGTATGCTTTCTTT.

This clone has a single count. The chain combines TRBV7-9 with TRBJ1-1; no clear D. The length of the CDR3 is 15 residues. V was pared by 5 bases and J by 1 base, with 14 bases between. Germline CDR1 SEHNR, CDR2 FQNEAQ (reference sequence). This CDR3 reads CASSRGGSGNTEAFF. The CDR3 DNA is TGTGCCAGCAGCCGAGGAGGGTCGGGGAACACTGAAGCTTTCTTT.

This chain joins TRBV19 and TRBJ2-7; 9 bases agree with TRBD2. The CDR3 loop spans 15 amino acids. The germline V gene encodes CDR1 LNHDA and CDR2 SQIVND (reference sequence). V trimming: 7 bases; J trimming: 4 bases; junction bases outside the gene matches: 11. The CDR3 sequence: CASTSGASGMYEQYF. As DNA, the CDR3 is TGTGCCAGTACCAGTGGGGCTAGCGGGATGTACGAGCAGTACTTC.

This chain connects TRBV13 to TRBJ1-2; D possibly corresponds to TRBD1 (6 bases). Germline CDR1 and CDR2: PRHDT and FYEKMQ (reference sequence). V lost 7 bases, J lost 3 bases, and 15 bases lay in between. This CDR3 spans 14 amino acids. CDR3 sequence reads: CASTLGGGDYGYTF. For the CDR3, the DNA is TGTGCCAGCACCCTGGGAGGGGGGGACTATGGCTACACCTTC.